This T cell receptor beta chain was observed in a study of HIV-infected children after antiretroviral therapy interruption. Study summary: Continuous-treatment samples came from weeks 0, 48 and 150.

Comments on this clonotype: Antigen: not known.

RNA-based 3' RACE libraries used unique molecular identifiers. Using its own MiXCR run on the 3' RACE reads, TCRdb lists one record per CDR3 protein. Of about 83,000 distinct CDR3 sequences listed, around 6.9% are singletons. The treatment here: PENTA 11 planned treatment interruption arm or continuous ART arm. Sorting from thawed PBMCs isolated naive CD4+ CD45RA+ CD45RO- T cells. V shed 4 bases and J 3 bases; nucleotides not matched to a gene: 17. Per the germline V gene, CDR1 is GTSNPN and CDR2 is SVGIG (reference sequence). This CDR3 is 18 amino acids long. Findings of the study overall: After treatment interruption started, naive CD4+ CDR3 overlap across time points dropped. The Gini coefficient of naive CD4+ repertoires rose, returning to baseline by 3 years.

The clonotype was recovered from a pool of human donors with HIV. The chain recombines TRBV30 with TRBJ1-4, with TRBD1 matching 7 bases. The sequences come from CD45RA+ CD4+ T cells from PBMCs, pooled from several time points, collected from a donor given antiretroviral therapy, either interrupted or continuous. Subset denoted: naive CD4+ CD45RA+ CD45RO- T cells. The CDR3 nucleotides are TGTGCCTGGACCTTGGAGGGGATCAGGGGGTCACCTAATGAAAAACTGTTTTTT. Translation: CAWTLEGIRGSPNEKLFF.